This TCR beta chain is drawn from a study of radiotherapy plus CTLA-4 blockade in lung cancer. Some clones are missing from TCRdb's copy, which holds only in-frame ones; the method was immunoSEQ multiplex PCR. Of about 87,000 clones in the sample, around nine tenths were seen once. The CDR3 covers 14 residues. The chain recombines TRBV1 with TRBJ2-7; no DNA check was done on the table's D call, TRBD1. TRBV1 is an annotated pseudogene. The sequenced sample was peripheral blood, obtained from a patient treated with radiotherapy plus ipilimumab. The TCR sequence derives from a human donor with non-small cell lung cancer that progressed on radiotherapy plus ipilimumab. The CDR3 DNA follows: TGCACCAGCAGCCAAGAGGCTAGGGGCGGCGAGCAGTACTTC. This gives the protein CTSSQEARGGEQYF.